A few counts support the clone carrying this T cell receptor (beta chain). CDR1 is SGHTA, CDR2 FQGNSA, per germline. Trimming shortened V by 1 base and J by 7 bases, and 7 bases separated the two germline ends. The CDR3 spans 13 residues. Tregs were sorted as CD4+CD25+CD127-/low cells. TCRdb re-derived calls from the 5' RACE reads in MiXCR, one entry per CDR3 protein. The repertoire holds 50,000 to 65,000 distinct CDR3 sequences, with less than 25% as singletons. The V call is TRBV7-2, the J call TRBJ2-2; no clear D. The receptor was derived from a female donor with breast cancer. Specimen: tumor-infiltrating Tregs sorted from the breast tumor. The CDR3 DNA is TGTGCCAGCAGCTTAGGCCTGGGCGGGGAGCTGTTTTTT. It translates to CASSLGLGGELFF.